The text below deals with one T cell receptor beta chain. Its antigen is unknown. Reverse transcribing all isolated RNA meant expressed TCRB transcripts were sequenced. Produced via immunoSEQ multiplex PCR; TCRdb's table is partial and in-frame only. The sample has roughly 400,000 clones; approximately 14% are singletons. This sample was included in a study of beta chain features in type 1 diabetes. Study details: Age, gender and cell yields were alike across patients and healthy donors. Across all samples, about 100 million sorted cells were examined.

Findings of the study overall: The question left open here concerned HLA type influencing TCRB rearrangement.

CD45RO/CCR7/CD25/CD127/CD95/CD27 staining was used to isolate CD4+ naive, central memory, regulatory and stem cell-like memory cells by sorting. V shed 3 bases and J shed 3 bases, with 13 bases lying between them. CDR3 length: 14 amino acids. Germline CDR1 reads SGHRS; CDR2 reads YFSETQ. This TCR came from a man aged 25 to 40 in good health. Input material: naive CD4+ T cells from blood. The rearrangement joins TRBV5-1 to TRBJ2-7; D is unclear. The CDR3 protein is CASSSLTRGYEQYF. The DNA for the CDR3 is TGCGCCAGCAGCTCCTTGACAAGAGGCTACGAGCAGTACTTC.